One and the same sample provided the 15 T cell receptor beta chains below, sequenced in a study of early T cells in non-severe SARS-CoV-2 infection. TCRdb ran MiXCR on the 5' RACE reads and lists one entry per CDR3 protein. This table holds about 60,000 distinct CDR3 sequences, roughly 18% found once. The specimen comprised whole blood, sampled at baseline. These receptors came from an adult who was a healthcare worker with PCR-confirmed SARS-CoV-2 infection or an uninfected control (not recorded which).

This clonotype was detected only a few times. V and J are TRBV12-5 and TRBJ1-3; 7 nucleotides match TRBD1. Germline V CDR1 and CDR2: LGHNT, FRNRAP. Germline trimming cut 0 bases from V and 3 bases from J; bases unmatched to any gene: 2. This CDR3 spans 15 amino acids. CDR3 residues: CASGLVRTGGNTIYF. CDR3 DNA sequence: TGTGCTAGTGGTTTGGTGAGGACAGGTGGAAACACCATATATTTT. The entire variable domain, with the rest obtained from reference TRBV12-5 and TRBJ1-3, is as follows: DARVTQTPRHKVTEMGQEVTMRCQPILGHNTVFWYRQTMMQGLELLAYFRNRAPLDDSGMPKDRFSAEMPDATLATLKIQPSEPRDSAVYFCASGLVRTGGNTIYFGEGSWLTVV.

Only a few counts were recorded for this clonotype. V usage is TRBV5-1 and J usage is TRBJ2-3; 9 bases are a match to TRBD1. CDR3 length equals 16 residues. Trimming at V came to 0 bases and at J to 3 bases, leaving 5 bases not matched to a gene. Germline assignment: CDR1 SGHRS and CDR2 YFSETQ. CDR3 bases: TGCGCCAGCAGCTTGGTGATACAGGGGGCAACAGATACGCAGTATTTT. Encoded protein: CASSLVIQGATDTQYF. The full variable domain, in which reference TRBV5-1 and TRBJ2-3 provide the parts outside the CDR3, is KAGVTQTPRYLIKTRGQQVTLSCSPISGHRSVSWYQQTPGQGLQFLFEYFSETQRNKGNFPGRFSGRQFSNSRSEMNVSTLELGDSALYLCASSLVIQGATDTQYFGPGTRLTVL.

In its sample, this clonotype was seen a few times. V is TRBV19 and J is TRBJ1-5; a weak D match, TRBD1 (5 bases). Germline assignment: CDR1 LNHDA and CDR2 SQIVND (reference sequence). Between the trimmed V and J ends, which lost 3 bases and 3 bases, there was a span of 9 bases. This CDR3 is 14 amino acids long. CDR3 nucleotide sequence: TGTGCCAGTAGTATCGGGGGGACCAATCAGCCCCAGCATTTT. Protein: CASSIGGTNQPQHF.

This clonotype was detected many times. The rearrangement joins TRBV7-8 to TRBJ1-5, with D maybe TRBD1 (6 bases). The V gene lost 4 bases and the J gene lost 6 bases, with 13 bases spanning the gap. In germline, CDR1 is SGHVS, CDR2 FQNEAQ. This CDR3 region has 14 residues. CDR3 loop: CASSSTTGSQPQHF. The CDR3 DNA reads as TGTGCCAGCAGCTCTACGACAGGCAGTCAGCCCCAGCATTTT.

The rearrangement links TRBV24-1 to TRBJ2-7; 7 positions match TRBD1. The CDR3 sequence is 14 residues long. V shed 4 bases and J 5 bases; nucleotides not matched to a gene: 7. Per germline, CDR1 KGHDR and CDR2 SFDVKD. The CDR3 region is CATSEIRGLDEQYF. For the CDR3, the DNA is TGTGCCACCAGTGAGATAAGGGGGCTTGACGAGCAGTACTTC.

Here the CDR3 reads CASSMTVALGYTF. The CDR3 DNA reads TGTGCCAGCAGCATGACAGTGGCCTTGGGCTACACCTTC. The V and J genes are TRBV5-4 and TRBJ1-2, with D possibly matching TRBD1 (5 bases). Per the germline V gene, CDR1 is SGHNT and CDR2 is YYREEE (reference sequence). This CDR3 is 13 amino acids long. The V gene lost 4 bases and the J gene lost 8 bases, with 15 bases spanning the gap. Drawing the rest from reference TRBV5-4 and TRBJ1-2, the complete variable domain is ETGVTQSPTHLIKTRGQQVTLRCSSQSGHNTVSWYQQALGQGPQFIFQYYREEENGRGNFPPRFSGLQFPNYSSELNVNALELDDSALYLCASSMTVALGYTFGSGTRLTVV.

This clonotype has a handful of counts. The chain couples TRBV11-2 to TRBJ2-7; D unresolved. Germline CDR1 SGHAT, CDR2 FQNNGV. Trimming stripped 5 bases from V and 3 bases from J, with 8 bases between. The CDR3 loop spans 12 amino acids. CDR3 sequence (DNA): TGTGCCAGCAGCGTCAGGAACTACGAGCAGTACTTC. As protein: CASSVRNYEQYF.

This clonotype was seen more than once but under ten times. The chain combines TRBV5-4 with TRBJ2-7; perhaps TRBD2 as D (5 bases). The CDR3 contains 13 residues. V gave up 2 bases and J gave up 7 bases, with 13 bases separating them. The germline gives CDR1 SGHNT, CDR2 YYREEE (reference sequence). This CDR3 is CASSFARGSEQYF. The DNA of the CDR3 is TGTGCCAGCAGCTTCGCGAGAGGGAGTGAGCAGTACTTC.

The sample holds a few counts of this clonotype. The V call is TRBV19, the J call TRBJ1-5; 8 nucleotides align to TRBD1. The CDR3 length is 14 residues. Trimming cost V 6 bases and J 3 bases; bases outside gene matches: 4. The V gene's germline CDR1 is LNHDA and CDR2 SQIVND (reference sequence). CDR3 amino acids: CASSRTGINQPQHF. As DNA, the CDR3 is TGTGCCAGTAGCCGGACAGGGATCAATCAGCCCCAGCATTTT.

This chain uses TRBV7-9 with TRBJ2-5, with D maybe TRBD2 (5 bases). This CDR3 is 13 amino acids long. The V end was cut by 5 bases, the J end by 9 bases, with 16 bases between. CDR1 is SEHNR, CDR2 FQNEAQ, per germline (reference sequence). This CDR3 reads CASSRTGNGAQYF. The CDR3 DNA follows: TGTGCCAGCAGCCGGACTGGAAACGGTGCCCAGTACTTC. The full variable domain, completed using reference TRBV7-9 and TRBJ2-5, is DTGVSQNPRHKITKRGQNVTFRCDPISEHNRLYWYRQTLGQGPEFLTYFQNEAQLEKSRLLSDRFSAERPKGSFSTLEIQRTEQGDSAMYLCASSRTGNGAQYFGPGTRLLVL.

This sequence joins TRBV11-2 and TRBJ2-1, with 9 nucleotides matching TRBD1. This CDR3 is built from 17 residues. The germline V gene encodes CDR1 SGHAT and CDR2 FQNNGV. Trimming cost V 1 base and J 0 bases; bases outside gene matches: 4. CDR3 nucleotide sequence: TGTGCCAGCAGCTTAGGGGGGACAGGGATCTCCTACAATGAGCAGTTCTTC. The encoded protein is CASSLGGTGISYNEQFF. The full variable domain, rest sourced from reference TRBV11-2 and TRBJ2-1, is EAGVAQSPRYKIIEKRQSVAFWCNPISGHATLYWYQQILGQGPKLLIQFQNNGVVDDSQLPKDRFSAERLKGVDSTLKIQPAKLEDSAVYLCASSLGGTGISYNEQFFGPGTRLTVL.

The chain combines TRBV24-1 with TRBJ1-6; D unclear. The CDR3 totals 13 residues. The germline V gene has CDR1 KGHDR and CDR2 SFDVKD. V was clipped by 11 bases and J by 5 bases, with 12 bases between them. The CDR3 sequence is CANPCGDNSPLHF. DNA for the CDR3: TGTGCCAACCCATGCGGGGATAATTCACCCCTCCACTTT.

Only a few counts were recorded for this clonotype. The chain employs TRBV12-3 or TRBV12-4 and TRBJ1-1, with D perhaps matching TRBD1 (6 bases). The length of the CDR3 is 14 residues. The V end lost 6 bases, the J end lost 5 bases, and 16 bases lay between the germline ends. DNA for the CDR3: TGTGCCAGCAGGATCCGGGGGGCGAGGACTGAAGCTTTCTTT. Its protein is CASRIRGARTEAFF.

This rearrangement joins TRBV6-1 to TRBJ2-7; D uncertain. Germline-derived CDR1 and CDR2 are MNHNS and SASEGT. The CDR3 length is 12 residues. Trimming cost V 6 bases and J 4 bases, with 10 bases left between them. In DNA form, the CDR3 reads TGTGCCAGCAGCCCGACCTTTTACGAGCAGTACTTC. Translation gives CASSPTFYEQYF.

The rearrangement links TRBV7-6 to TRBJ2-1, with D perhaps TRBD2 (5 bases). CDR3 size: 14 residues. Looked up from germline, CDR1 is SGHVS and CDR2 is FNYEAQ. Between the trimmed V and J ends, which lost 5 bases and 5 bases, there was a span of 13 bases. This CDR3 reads CASSQTNPNNEQFF. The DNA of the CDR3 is TGTGCCAGCAGCCAGACTAACCCTAACAATGAGCAGTTCTTC.